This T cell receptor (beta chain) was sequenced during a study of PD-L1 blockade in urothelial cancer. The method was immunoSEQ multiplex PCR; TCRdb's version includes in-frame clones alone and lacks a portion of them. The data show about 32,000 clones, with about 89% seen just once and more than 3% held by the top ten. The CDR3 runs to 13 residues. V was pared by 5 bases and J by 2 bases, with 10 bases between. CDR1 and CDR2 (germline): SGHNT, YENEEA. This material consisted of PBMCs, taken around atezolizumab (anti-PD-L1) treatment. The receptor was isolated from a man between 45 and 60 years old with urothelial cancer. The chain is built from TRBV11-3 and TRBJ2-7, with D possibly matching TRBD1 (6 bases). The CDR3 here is CASSPRGTYEQYF. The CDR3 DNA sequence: TGTGCCAGCAGCCCCAGGGGTACCTACGAGCAGTACTTC. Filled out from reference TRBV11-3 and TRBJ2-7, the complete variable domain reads EAGVVQSPRYKIIEKKQPVAFWCNPISGHNTLYWYLQNLGQGPELLIRYENEEAVDDSQLPKDRFSAERLKGVDSTLKIQPAELGDSAVYLCASSPRGTYEQYFGPGTRLTVT.